This entry describes one TCR beta chain. The table lists this clone with a count of one. The antigen this receptor binds is unknown. Within one base of it there is no much larger clone, and no base qualities were kept. The data derive from a study of radiotherapy plus CTLA-4 blockade in lung cancer (dated by TCRdb to 2016 to 2019). For context, the study as a whole: Objective responses were observed in 18% of enrolled patients, and disease control was achieved in 31%.

Focal radiation therapy combined with CTLA-4 blockade (ipilimumab) was tested in patients with chemo-refractory metastatic non-small-cell lung cancer. Paper-wide results and their limitations: After treatment with radiotherapy and ipilimumab, TCR clones that originated in tumors expanded in peripheral blood. The strongest predictors of response were reported to be early dynamic shifts in blood T cell clones along with a rise in serum interferon-beta following radiation.

Libraries were made using the immunoSEQ multiplex PCR assay. As stored in TCRdb, this immuneACCESS dataset retains in-frame rearrangements with V and J assigned. A fraction of the clones does not appear; measured against another copy, unresolved V genes explain less than half of the discrepancy, and the remainder lacks a known reason. This sample comprises some 110,000 clones, 70% to 85% of them detected only once. Jointly, the top ten make up roughly 3.1% of the sample. From cysteine to phenylalanine, the CDR3 is 17 amino acids long. CDR3 DNA only is kept here, 51 bases in frame from base 1. Reading the germline V gene gives CDR1 MNHNS and CDR2 SASEGT. The V end loses 4 bases and the J end loses 0 bases, and a stretch of 13 bases separates them.

The sequencing used peripheral blood, collected from a patient treated with radiotherapy plus ipilimumab. The chain was built from TRBV6-1 and TRBJ1-6, with the D gene call left open. This sequence originates from a human donor with non-small cell lung cancer that progressed on radiotherapy plus ipilimumab. Some clones in this sample may be carry-over from other donors' samples. The sequenced DNA: TGTGCCAGCAGTGGACAACAACTGAGCTCCTATAATTCACCCCTCCACTTT. Translated, this is CASSGQQLSSYNSPLHF.